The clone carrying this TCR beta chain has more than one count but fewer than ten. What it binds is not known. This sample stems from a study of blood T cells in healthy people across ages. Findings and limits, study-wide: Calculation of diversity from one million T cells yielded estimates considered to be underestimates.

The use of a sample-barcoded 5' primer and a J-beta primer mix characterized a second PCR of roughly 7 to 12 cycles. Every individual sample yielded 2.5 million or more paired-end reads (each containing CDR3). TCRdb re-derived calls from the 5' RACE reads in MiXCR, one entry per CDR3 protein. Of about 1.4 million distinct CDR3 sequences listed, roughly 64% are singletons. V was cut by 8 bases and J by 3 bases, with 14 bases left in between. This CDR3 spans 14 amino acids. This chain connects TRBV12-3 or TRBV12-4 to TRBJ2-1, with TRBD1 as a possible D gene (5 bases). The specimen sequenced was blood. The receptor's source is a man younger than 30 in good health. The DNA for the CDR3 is TGTGCCAGCCTAGAAGCTAGGGGCTACAATGAGCAGTTCTTC. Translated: CASLEARGYNEQFF.